Presented here are 32 T cell receptor beta chains from one specimen sequenced in a study of blood T cell repertoires in COVID-19. Clones were read by immunoSEQ multiplex PCR, and TCRdb kept only the in-frame ones, dropping some. The table lists around 13,000 clones, 83% of them singletons, with about 25% in the top ten. The sequenced material came from peripheral blood. These receptors originate from a man aged 40-55 years with active or convalescent COVID-19.

The gene calls are TRBV28 and TRBJ1-4; a possible D gene is TRBD1 (5 bases). Trimming removed 9 bases from V and 4 bases from J, with 18 bases in between. This CDR3 is 15 amino acids long. Germline loops: CDR1 MDHEN, CDR2 SYDVKM. The CDR3 nucleotides are TGTGCCAGTTGTTTTGGGGGGAACGGTAATGAAAAACTGTTTTTT. Its protein product is CASCFGGNGNEKLFF.

The J gene is TRBJ2-7, the V gene TRBV6-5; 7 bases are a match to TRBD1. With 5 bases clipped from V and 2 bases from J, the junction kept 3 bases outside the gene matches. This CDR3 comprises 13 residues. CDR1 and CDR2 from the germline V gene are MNHEY and SVGAGI. The chain's CDR3 is CASSPGTAYEQYF. The CDR3 nucleotides are TGTGCCAGCAGTCCCGGGACAGCCTACGAGCAGTACTTC.

The chain carries TRBV19 and TRBJ2-2, with 7 bases aligning to TRBD1. Germline V lookup: CDR1 LNHDA, CDR2 SQIVND (reference sequence). Trimming removed 7 bases from V and 4 bases from J; junction bases left unmatched: 9. This CDR3 region has 15 residues. The CDR3 sequence is CASTRDRVGTGELFF. CDR3 sequence (DNA): TGTGCCAGTACTAGAGACAGGGTTGGCACCGGGGAGCTGTTTTTT.

The chain has TRBV7-3 and TRBJ1-3; no reliable D call. Trimming cost V 1 base and J 4 bases, with 8 bases left between them. The germline gives CDR1 SGHTA, CDR2 FQGTGA. The CDR3 spans 14 residues. This CDR3 is CASSLRGSGNTIYF. CDR3 bases: TGTGCCAGCAGCTTAAGAGGATCCGGAAACACCATATATTTT.

The chain is built from TRBV7-2 and TRBJ2-1, with 8 bases lining up with TRBD1. This CDR3 region has 16 residues. V was clipped by 5 bases and J by 3 bases; unmatched bases: 9. Germline-derived CDR1 and CDR2 are SGHTA and FQGNSA. CDR3 DNA: TGTGCCAGCAGCCCAAGGACAGGGAGGATCTACAATGAGCAGTTCTTC. Its protein is CASSPRTGRIYNEQFF.

The V gene is TRBV4-3, the J gene TRBJ2-7; D possibly corresponds to TRBD2 (5 bases). The CDR3 totals 13 residues. CDR1 and CDR2 from the germline V gene are LGHNA and YSLEER. Trimming removed 8 bases at V and 1 base at J, with 12 bases between. Here the CDR3 DNA reads TGCGCCAGCTCCGAGGGATTTTCCTACGAGCAGTACTTC. The encoded protein is CASSEGFSYEQYF.

The chain couples TRBV14 to TRBJ2-5; TRBD2 aligns across 8 bases. The CDR3 extends over 17 amino acids. The germline V gene has CDR1 SGHDN and CDR2 FVKESK. V was pared by 2 bases and J by 0 bases, with 8 bases of the junction left unmatched. CDR3 bases: TGTGCCAGCAGCCAATATCGCGGGGGGTGGGACCAAGAGACCCAGTACTTC. Translated, it gives CASSQYRGGWDQETQYF.

The V and J genes are TRBV6-2 or TRBV6-3 and TRBJ2-1, with 11 bases fitting TRBD2. The length of the CDR3 is 17 residues. V lost 6 bases and J lost 7; bases outside the gene matches: 14. Germline V gives CDR1 MNHEY, CDR2 SVGEGT. CDR3 nucleotides: TGTGCCAGCAGCACGCAGACTAGCGGGATCGTGGTGAATGAGCAGTTCTTC. This gives the protein CASSTQTSGIVVNEQFF.

The CDR3 region has the DNA TGTGCCAGCAGCTTAGTGGCAGGGGCCTCTTACGAGCAGTACTTC. Translation gives CASSLVAGASYEQYF. The chain carries TRBV11-3 and TRBJ2-7; D perhaps matches TRBD1 (6 bases). V was cut by 1 base and J by 4 bases, with 14 bases left in between. Germline V gene sequence: CDR1 SGHNT, CDR2 YENEEA. This CDR3 comprises 15 residues.

The chain links TRBV4-1 to TRBJ2-7; 9 bases match TRBD2. Looked up from germline, CDR1 is MGHRA and CDR2 is YSYEKL. Unmatched junction bases numbered 0, after V lost 3 bases and J lost 3 bases. This CDR3 has 13 residues. The CDR3 protein is CASSQTSGYEQYF. CDR3 sequence (DNA): TGCGCCAGCAGCCAGACTAGCGGCTACGAGCAGTACTTC.

The chain links TRBV4-2 to TRBJ2-2; the D gene is possibly TRBD2 (5 bases). Trimming removed 6 bases from V and 6 bases from J, with 17 bases in between. Germline V gives CDR1 LGHNA, CDR2 YNFKEQ. This CDR3 is built from 15 residues. This CDR3 is CASRRVFGVAGELFF. In DNA, the CDR3 is TGTGCCAGCAGGAGGGTTTTTGGGGTGGCCGGGGAGCTGTTTTTT.

This clone was seen once. V and J are TRBV11-2 and TRBJ2-1, with 10 positions matching TRBD2. Per germline, CDR1 SGHAT and CDR2 FQNNGV. The CDR3 spans 15 residues. V shed 4 bases, J shed 16 bases, and the junction held 16 bases outside the gene matches. The CDR3: CASSSLGGSGGTEFF. The CDR3 DNA reads as TGTGCCAGCAGCTCCCTGGGGGGTAGCGGGGGGACGGAATTCTTC.

This clone showed up just a few times. V usage is TRBV9 and J usage is TRBJ2-2; possible D gene TRBD1, 5 bases. V dropped 3 bases and J dropped 5 bases, with 11 bases sitting between them. The CDR3 is 14 residues long. CDR1 SGDLS and CDR2 YYNGEE come from the germline V gene. CDR3 amino acids: CASSGQRWTGELFF. CDR3 nucleotides: TGTGCCAGCAGCGGACAGAGGTGGACCGGGGAGCTGTTTTTT.

The CDR3 coding sequence is TGTGCCAGCAGTGGGAGAGGGGACAGGGTGGGATACGAGCAGTACTTC. This gives the protein CASSGRGDRVGYEQYF. V gene TRBV6-1 combines with J gene TRBJ2-7; 9 bases agree with TRBD1. V shed 4 bases and J 4 bases; nucleotides not matched to a gene: 11. The CDR3 extends over 16 amino acids. The germline V gene encodes CDR1 MNHNS and CDR2 SASEGT.

This chain joins TRBV6-2 or TRBV6-3 and TRBJ2-2; 9 nucleotides align to TRBD1. V trimming: 4 bases; J trimming: 4 bases; junction bases outside the gene matches: 7. The CDR3 runs to 16 residues. Germline CDR1 MNHEY, CDR2 SVGEGT. CDR3 nucleotides: TGTGCCAGCAGTTCGATAACAGGGGGCATCACCGGGGAGCTGTTTTTT. Encoded protein: CASSSITGGITGELFF.

The gene calls are TRBV29-1 and TRBJ2-1, with 7 bases identical to TRBD1. The CDR3 runs 13 residues. Per the germline V gene, CDR1 is SQVTM and CDR2 is ANQGSEA. The V and J ends lost 6 bases and 8 bases, in that order; junction bases with no gene match: 10. CDR3 sequence (DNA): TGCAGCGTAGACAGGGACCGGCTCGATGAGCAGTTCTTC. Translating it yields CSVDRDRLDEQFF.

The J gene is TRBJ2-7, the V gene TRBV29-1, with 7 bases matching TRBD1. From germline, CDR1 is SQVTM and CDR2 ANQGSEA. After removal of 6 bases from V and 4 bases from J, the junction contained 15 bases not matched to a gene. CDR3 length equals 15 residues. The CDR3 here is CSVGSIGGARYEQYF. CDR3 nucleotide sequence: TGCAGCGTAGGGAGTATAGGGGGCGCGCGGTACGAGCAGTACTTC.

The V call is TRBV4-1, the J call TRBJ2-7; the match to TRBD2 covers 7 bases. Germline trimming cut 2 bases from V and 0 bases from J; bases unmatched to any gene: 4. The V gene's germline CDR1 is MGHRA and CDR2 YSYEKL. This CDR3 has 15 residues. The DNA for the CDR3 is TGCGCCAGCAGCCAAAGACTAGCCTTCTCCTACGAGCAGTACTTC. Protein: CASSQRLAFSYEQYF.

This clone has just a few counts. This sequence joins TRBV27 and TRBJ2-3; 10 bases are a match to TRBD2. Germline assignment: CDR1 MNHEY and CDR2 SMNVEV (reference sequence). CDR3 size: 18 residues. J lost 4 bases, V lost 4 bases, and 14 bases had no gene match. CDR3 region: CASSSEPSGGAGADTQYF. The CDR3 region has the DNA TGTGCCAGCAGTTCGGAGCCCAGCGGGGGGGCAGGCGCAGATACGCAGTATTTT.

The chain uses TRBV15 and TRBJ2-7; D is undetermined. From germline, CDR1 is LNHNV and CDR2 YYDKDF (reference sequence). V gave up 0 bases and J gave up 1 base, with 7 bases separating them. This CDR3 has 14 amino acids. The DNA for the CDR3 is TGTGCCACCAGCAGAGACGTCGGTTCCTACGAGCAGTACTTC. Its translation is CATSRDVGSYEQYF.

The table lists this clone with a count of one. The V and J genes are TRBV5-5 and TRBJ2-5, with D perhaps matching TRBD1 (6 bases). Per the germline V gene, CDR1 is SGHKS and CDR2 is YYEKEE (reference sequence). Deletions cut 3 bases from V and 5 bases from J, with 14 bases between. This CDR3 region has 14 residues. CDR3 amino acids: CASSWQGQGETQYF. The CDR3 nucleotides are TGTGCCAGCAGCTGGCAGGGTCAGGGGGAGACCCAGTACTTC.

This chain's CDR3 is CASSLQGAQRNSPLHF. CDR3 nucleotide sequence: TGTGCCAGTAGTCTACAGGGGGCTCAGCGTAATTCACCCCTCCACTTT. The chain carries TRBV19 and TRBJ1-6, with TRBD1 identical over 9 bases. Per germline, CDR1 LNHDA and CDR2 SQIVND (reference sequence). CDR3 length: 16 residues. The V gene end was trimmed by 5 bases and the J gene end by 6 bases; junction bases not matched to a gene: 8.

This clone has a handful of counts. The chain carries TRBV7-2 and TRBJ2-7; 9 nucleotides line up with TRBD2. This CDR3 region has 16 residues. Looked up from germline, CDR1 is SGHTA and CDR2 is FQGNSA. V was pared by 4 bases and J by 5 bases, with 12 bases of the junction left unmatched. CDR3 in amino acids: CASSWIAGALAHEQYF. For the CDR3, the DNA is TGTGCCAGCAGCTGGATAGCGGGGGCTCTAGCCCACGAGCAGTACTTC. Using reference TRBV7-2 and TRBJ2-7 for the parts outside the CDR3, the full variable domain is GAGVSQSPSNKVTEKGKDVELRCDPISGHTALYWYRQSLGQGLEFLIYFQGNSAPDKSGLPSDRFSAERTGGSVSTLTIQRTQQEDSAVYLCASSWIAGALAHEQYFGPGTRLTVT.

The CDR3 sequence is CARSGTYGKNIQYF. CDR3 nucleotides: TGTGCCAGATCAGGGACTTACGGCAAAAACATTCAGTACTTC. The chain combines TRBV27 with TRBJ2-4; D perhaps matches TRBD2 (6 bases). The ends were cut back, 9 bases at V and 3 bases at J, with 15 bases in the middle. The CDR3 contains 14 residues. Germline CDR1 reads MNHEY; CDR2 reads SMNVEV (reference sequence).

This clone counts as medium-sized. The rearrangement joins TRBV28 to TRBJ1-2; D perhaps matches TRBD1 (6 bases). Between the trimmed V and J ends, which lost 6 bases and 1 base, there was a span of 15 bases. Germline CDR1 reads MDHEN; CDR2 reads SYDVKM. The CDR3 sequence is 15 residues long. DNA of the CDR3: TGTGCCAGCAGGATACAGGGATTGGGTAACTATGGCTACACCTTC. Its protein product is CASRIQGLGNYGYTF.

This sequence joins TRBV5-6 and TRBJ2-7; 7 bases map to TRBD1. Germline V gene sequence: CDR1 SGHDT, CDR2 YYEEEE. The CDR3 runs to 15 residues. Trimming cost V 3 bases and J 12 bases; bases outside gene matches: 18. CDR3 sequence (DNA): TGTGCCAGCAGCTCGACCGGGACAGATCTGGGAAAGGTGTACTTC. This translates into CASSSTGTDLGKVYF. The full variable domain, completed using reference TRBV5-6 and TRBJ2-7, is DAGVTQSPTHLIKTRGQQVTLRCSPKSGHDTVSWYQQALGQGPQFIFQYYEEEERQRGNFPDRFSGHQFPNYSSELNVNALLLGDSALYLCASSSTGTDLGKVYFGPGTRLTVT.

The V gene is TRBV6-2 or TRBV6-3, the J gene TRBJ2-7, with TRBD1 matching 9 bases. This CDR3 spans 15 amino acids. The J segment lost 6 bases and the V segment lost 6 bases, leaving 12 bases of the junction unmatched. Germline CDR1 MNHEY, CDR2 SVGEGT. The CDR3 reads CASSRVTGTGFEQYF. The CDR3, as DNA: TGTGCCAGCAGCAGGGTAACCGGGACAGGGTTCGAGCAGTACTTC.

This clone was counted a single time. The V gene is TRBV7-2, the J gene TRBJ2-3; D is perhaps TRBD1 (6 bases). V shed 6 bases and J shed 3 bases, with 10 bases lying between them. The CDR3 length is 13 residues. Germline V lookup: CDR1 SGHTA, CDR2 FQGNSA. The CDR3 coding sequence is TGTGCCAGCAGTCGACAGGTAACAGATACGCAGTATTTT. It yields the protein CASSRQVTDTQYF.

The rearrangement links TRBV7-2 to TRBJ2-3; a weak D match, TRBD2 (6 bases). V lost 1 base, J lost 6 bases, and 8 bases lay in between. Germline V gene data show CDR1 as SGHTA and CDR2 as FQGNSA. The length of the CDR3 is 13 residues. The CDR3 coding sequence is TGTGCCAGCAGCTTAGTGGGGAGGGATACGCAGTATTTT. Residues: CASSLVGRDTQYF.

The rearrangement joins TRBV24-1 to TRBJ2-1; 11 bases line up with TRBD1. Germline CDR1 and CDR2: KGHDR and SFDVKD. The J segment lost 9 bases and the V segment lost 7 bases, leaving 10 bases of the junction unmatched. The CDR3 length is 15 residues. The CDR3 nucleotides read TGTGCCACCAGGGGAGCGGGACAGGGGGATGGTGAGCAGTTCTTC. Its translation: CATRGAGQGDGEQFF.

This sequence joins TRBV25-1 and TRBJ2-7; perhaps TRBD1 as D (6 bases). V shed 2 bases and J shed 0 bases, with 8 bases lying between them. This CDR3 contains 14 residues. From germline, CDR1 is MGHDK and CDR2 SYGVNS. The CDR3 spells CASSETGNSYEQYF. CDR3 nucleotide sequence: TGTGCCAGCAGTGAAACAGGGAACTCCTACGAGCAGTACTTC.

J is TRBJ1-2 and V is TRBV6-5, with 10 bases matching TRBD1. This CDR3 is 15 amino acids long. The trim removed 5 bases at V and 6 bases at J, leaving 9 bases unmatched. The V gene's germline CDR1 is MNHEY and CDR2 SVGAGI. The CDR3 is CASSTSPGTGDGYTF. The CDR3 DNA reads TGTGCCAGCAGTACGTCACCCGGGACAGGGGATGGCTACACCTTC.